Presented here are 10 T cell receptor beta chains from one specimen sequenced in a study of early stage breast cancer tumors. Sequenced by immunoSEQ multiplex PCR; TCRdb stores in-frame clones only, minus some. This repertoire shows over 20,000 clones, roughly 64% found once; its top ten account for around 9.5%. Sequenced material: breast tumor tissue. Receptor source: a person in their sixties or seventies with breast cancer.

This clone was observed a few times. This chain connects TRBV11-3 to TRBJ1-3; 8 nucleotides line up with TRBD1. With V trimmed by 1 base and J by 0 bases, 5 bases remained unmatched. CDR3 length: 17 residues. The germline V gene has CDR1 SGHNT and CDR2 YENEEA. Here the CDR3 DNA reads TGTGCCAGCAGCTTAGCCCAGGGGGCTAGCTCTGGAAACACCATATATTTT. Amino acids: CASSLAQGASSGNTIYF.

The V call is TRBV5-1, the J call TRBJ2-3, with a possible D match to TRBD2 (6 bases). CDR3 length: 15 amino acids. The germline V and J ends were trimmed by 1 base and 5 bases, with 14 bases remaining between them. Germline lookup yields CDR1 SGHRS and CDR2 YFSETQ. The CDR3 bases are TGCGCCAGCAGCTTGACGGCGGGGTCCAGAGATACGCAGTATTTT. Amino acids: CASSLTAGSRDTQYF.

The rearrangement links TRBV6-1 to TRBJ1-1; weak D call: TRBD1 (6 bases). This CDR3 is 14 amino acids long. CDR1 and CDR2 from the germline V gene are MNHNS and SASEGT. Trimming cost V 6 bases and J 3 bases, with 14 bases left between them. The CDR3 nucleotides are TGTGCCAGCAGCTACAGGGACATAGACACTGAAGCTTTCTTT. As protein: CASSYRDIDTEAFF.

J is TRBJ2-2 and V is TRBV18; D may be TRBD1 (6 bases). The germline CDR1 and CDR2 sequences are KGHSH and LQKENI. Trimming stripped 3 bases from V and 2 bases from J, with 16 bases between. This CDR3 has 17 amino acids. CDR3 region: CASSPNPGQLNTGELFF. The CDR3 DNA reads as TGTGCCAGCTCACCTAACCCCGGACAGCTAAACACCGGGGAGCTGTTTTTT.

Concerning this clone: Other DNA sequences in the sample encode the same CDR3. V usage is TRBV28 and J usage is TRBJ1-3; TRBD1 matches at 8 bases. The CDR3 totals 14 residues. Germline CDR1 reads MDHEN; CDR2 reads SYDVKM. V was pared by 6 bases and J by 3 bases, with 4 bases of the junction left unmatched. The CDR3 loop reads CASSLGTGGNTIYF. For the CDR3, the DNA is TGTGCCAGCAGCTTAGGGACAGGTGGAAACACCATATATTTT.

The rearrangement joins TRBV9 to TRBJ2-6; the match to TRBD1 covers 8 bases. Germline lookup yields CDR1 SGDLS and CDR2 YYNGEE. Losses at the gene ends were 6 bases for V and 0 bases for J; bases not matched to a gene: 8. The CDR3 sequence is 17 residues long. The CDR3 nucleotides are TGTGCCAGCATCCAGGACAGGGAGAGCTCTGGGGCCAACGTCCTGACTTTC. It translates to CASIQDRESSGANVLTF.

The V call is TRBV2, the J call TRBJ1-5; 8 bases match TRBD1. There are 14 residues in the CDR3. Trimming cost V 3 bases and J 6 bases; bases outside gene matches: 4. From germline, CDR1 is SNHLY and CDR2 FYNNEI. The DNA of the CDR3 is TGTGCCAGCAGTGACCCGACAGGGGCTCAGCCCCAGCATTTT. Its protein product is CASSDPTGAQPQHF.

The chain is built from TRBV2 and TRBJ2-3; the D gene is possibly TRBD2 (5 bases). The CDR3 is made up of 14 amino acids. V was pared by 8 bases and J by 3 bases, with 15 bases between. The V gene's germline CDR1 is SNHLY and CDR2 FYNNEI. The CDR3 bases are TGTGCCAGCGACCCGGGAAAGATAACAGATACGCAGTATTTT. It encodes CASDPGKITDTQYF.

V and J are TRBV12-1 and TRBJ2-5; TRBD2 was called by the table and not checked on the DNA. TRBV12-1 is classified as a pseudogene. The CDR3 loop spans 17 amino acids. The CDR3 reads CASSTLGGLAKRETQYF. CDR3 sequence (DNA): TGTGCCAGCAGCACCCTTGGGGGACTAGCGAAGCGGGAGACCCAGTACTTC.

The chain has TRBV19 and TRBJ1-1; 7 nucleotides agree with TRBD1. Germline V lookup: CDR1 LNHDA, CDR2 SQIVND (reference sequence). The CDR3 has 15 amino acids. J was trimmed by 0 bases and V by 5 bases; bases with no gene match: 6. The chain's CDR3 is CASSRQGVVNTEAFF. In DNA form, the CDR3 reads TGTGCCAGTAGTCGACAGGGTGTGGTGAACACTGAAGCTTTCTTT.